The clone carrying this T cell receptor beta chain was recorded only once. Antigen specificity is unknown. The record originates from a study of cytomegalovirus exposure and HLA in healthy donors. Germline V lookup: CDR1 MNHNS, CDR2 SASEGT. This CDR3 region has 14 residues. Trimming removed 6 bases from V and 1 base from J, with 12 bases in between. Use of 60 Vbeta and 13 Jbeta primers characterized the PCR. Sequencing was performed with immunoSEQ multiplex PCR; in TCRdb, only in-frame clones are kept and a portion is missing. This table has 200,000 or so clones, more than 75% appearing once. General study findings and limits: Rare TCR sequences predominated, though certain public TCRs were found in many donors. A few chains tied to CMV proved CMV antigen-specific in vitro. Most TCR beta V segments were productive about 87% or about 30% of the time in an earlier analysis.

The sequenced sample consisted of PBMCs. The TCR originated in a male donor in good health and CMV-seropositive. The rearrangement links TRBV6-1 to TRBJ1-1, with a tentative D call TRBD1 (6 bases). The chain's CDR3 is CASRRLGGNTEAFF. In DNA form, the CDR3 reads TGTGCCAGCAGAAGGTTAGGGGGGAACACTGAAGCTTTCTTT.